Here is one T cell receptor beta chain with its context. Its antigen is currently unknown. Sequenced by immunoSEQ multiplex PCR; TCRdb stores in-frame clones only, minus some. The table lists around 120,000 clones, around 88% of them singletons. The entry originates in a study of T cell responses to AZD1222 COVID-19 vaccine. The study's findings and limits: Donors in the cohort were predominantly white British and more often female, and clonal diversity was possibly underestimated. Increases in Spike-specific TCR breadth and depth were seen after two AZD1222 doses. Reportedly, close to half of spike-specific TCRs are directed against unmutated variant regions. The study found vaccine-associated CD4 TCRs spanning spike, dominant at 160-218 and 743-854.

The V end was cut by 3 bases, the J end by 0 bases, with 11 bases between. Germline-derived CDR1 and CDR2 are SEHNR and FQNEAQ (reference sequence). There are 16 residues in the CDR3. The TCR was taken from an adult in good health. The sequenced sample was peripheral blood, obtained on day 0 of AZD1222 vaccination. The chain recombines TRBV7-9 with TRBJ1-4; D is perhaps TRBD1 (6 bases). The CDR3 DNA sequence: TGTGCCAGCAGCTTGTACAGGGTCGCAACTAATGAAAAACTGTTTTTT. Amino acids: CASSLYRVATNEKLFF. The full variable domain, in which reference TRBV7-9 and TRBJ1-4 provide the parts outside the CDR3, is DTGVSQNPRHKITKRGQNVTFRCDPISEHNRLYWYRQTLGQGPEFLTYFQNEAQLEKSRLLSDRFSAERPKGSFSTLEIQRTEQGDSAMYLCASSLYRVATNEKLFFGSGTQLSVL.